This T cell receptor (beta chain) comes out of a study of regulatory T cells in long-lasting Graves disease. Both iRepertoire HTBI primers and Arm-PCR of CDR3 regions were used to build the TCR beta libraries. Using its own MiXCR run on the multiplex PCR reads, TCRdb lists one record per CDR3 protein. Among approximately 270,000 distinct CDR3 sequences listed, approximately 20% were seen once. The CDR3 covers 14 residues. With 4 bases removed from V and 1 base from J, the gap between germline ends came to 11 bases. Germline values: CDR1 LNHDA, CDR2 SQIVND (reference sequence). Indicated time point: newly diagnosed GD, antithyroid drugs for less than 3 months. PBMCs were the source of the RNA used for TCR sequencing. This clonotype was seen a few times. This sample was shared with a second study, whose subject was T cells in Graves' hyperthyroidism and ophthalmopathy. That work states: HTBI primers were employed in a first-round RT-PCR of the TCR CDR3.

The TCR comes from a woman in her twenties or thirties with Graves disease. The chain links TRBV19 to TRBJ2-7, with D perhaps given as TRBD1 or TRBD2 (6 bases each). The sequencing here drew on peripheral blood mononuclear cells (PBMCs), taken at new diagnosis, from a patient treated with antithyroid drugs. For the CDR3, the DNA is TGTGCCAGTAGTACAGGAGGGGGTTCCTACGAGCAGTACTTC. This codes for CASSTGGGSYEQYF.